This T cell receptor (beta chain) was sequenced in a study of response to subunit inactivated influenza vaccine. Trimming cost V 0 bases and J 8 bases; bases outside gene matches: 7. The CDR3 is 16 residues long. Germline V gene sequence: CDR1 GTSNPN, CDR2 SVGIG (reference sequence). This clonotype was seen at least ten times. From the RT-PCR reads, TCRdb called clonotypes with MiXCR, one entry per CDR3 protein. The table has 200,000 to 300,000 distinct CDR3 sequences, more than 10% seen once. The chain combines TRBV30 with TRBJ2-2, with 12 bases identical to TRBD2. The material sequenced was non-naive T cells sorted from PBMCs, taken 14 days before vaccination. The sequence was obtained from a man aged 45 to 65 who received an inactivated influenza vaccine. DNA for the CDR3: TGTGCCTGGAGTGTCCTGACTAGCGGGGGAACTGGGGAGCTGTTTTTT. It translates to CAWSVLTSGGTGELFF.